This T cell receptor (beta chain) comes out of a study of shared clonotypes between healthy human individuals. Findings and limits, study-wide: Larger estimated richness was generally seen in naive subsets than in memory subsets. Owing to a small donor count, the genetic and exposure-history diversity represented was limited.

Concerning this clone: As yet, its antigen is unknown. The same CDR3 arises from other DNA sequences in this sample as well.

The CDR3 is 14 residues long. Trimming took 1 base from V and 1 from J, leaving 4 bases between them. From germline, CDR1 is SEHNR and CDR2 FQNEAQ (reference sequence). The assay ran at deep level. TCRdb keeps only in-frame clones here, not all; method: immunoSEQ multiplex PCR. The repertoire holds about 730,000 clones, roughly 72% seen once, with under 2% in the top ten. The V call is TRBV7-9, the J call TRBJ2-2, with unresolved D. Specimen: memory CD4+ T cells sorted from blood. As for subset: CD45RA-negative fraction. The sequence came from a woman aged 25 to 39 in good health. The CDR3: CASSLGQNTGELFF. The CDR3 DNA sequence: TGTGCCAGCAGCTTAGGACAGAACACCGGGGAGCTGTTTTTT.